At least ten counts were recorded for the clone carrying this T cell receptor (beta chain). What it binds is not known. This specimen belongs to a study of T cell repertoires in cytomegalovirus infection. Regarding the study as a whole: The ex vivo response showed dominance by HLA-C-restricted CMV-specific TCR beta clonotypes.

V was trimmed by 3 bases and J by 7 bases, leaving 9 bases between them. The CDR3 runs to 12 residues. One entry per CDR3 protein results from TCRdb running MiXCR on the reads. The sample includes roughly 500,000 distinct CDR3 sequences, 30% to 35% of them seen just once. The chain uses TRBV12-3 or TRBV12-4 and TRBJ1-1; no reliable D call. The material was cultured PBMCs, obtained from culture after CMV antigen stimulation. The sequence was collected from a human donor in good health (CMV status not recorded). Some clones in this sample may be carry-over from other donors' samples. The CDR3 region is CASSFSQGEAFF. CDR3 in DNA: TGTGCCAGCAGTTTTAGTCAAGGTGAAGCTTTCTTT.